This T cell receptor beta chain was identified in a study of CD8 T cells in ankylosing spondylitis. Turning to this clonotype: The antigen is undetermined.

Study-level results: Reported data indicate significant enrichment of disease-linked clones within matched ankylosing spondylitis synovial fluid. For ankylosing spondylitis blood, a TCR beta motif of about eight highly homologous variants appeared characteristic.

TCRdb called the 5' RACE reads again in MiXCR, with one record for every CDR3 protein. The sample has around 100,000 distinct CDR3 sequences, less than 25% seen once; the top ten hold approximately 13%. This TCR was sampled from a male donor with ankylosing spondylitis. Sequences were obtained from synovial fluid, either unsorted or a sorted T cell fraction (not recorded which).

Here the CDR3 reads CASSEMRETEAFF. The CDR3 DNA is TGTGCCAGCAGTGAAATGAGGGAAACTGAAGCTTTCTTT. The chain employs TRBV6-1 and TRBJ1-1; D gene uncertain. V lost 2 bases to trimming and J lost 5 bases, with 9 bases between them. The CDR3 is 13 amino acids. Germline CDR1 reads MNHNS; CDR2 reads SASEGT.